Shown below are 24 T cell receptor beta chains from a single sample sequenced in a study of T cell changes during pregnancy in multiple sclerosis. Sequencing used immunoSEQ multiplex PCR; TCRdb keeps in-frame clones, though not all of them. The sample consists of over 50,000 clones, approximately 87% of them appearing once. What was sequenced was peripheral blood from another person, used as feeder cells. The receptor set was obtained from a human donor whose cells served as feeder cells for cultures in a pregnancy study.

The rearrangement links TRBV4-2 to TRBJ2-1, with 13 nucleotides matching TRBD2. The CDR3 is made up of 15 amino acids. Per germline, CDR1 LGHNA and CDR2 YNFKEQ. V lost 3 bases and J lost 15; bases outside the gene matches: 11. CDR3 amino acids: CASSQPGTSGTPGFF. In nucleotides, the CDR3 is TGTGCCAGCAGCCAGCCCGGGACTAGCGGGACCCCCGGGTTCTTC.

The chain recombines TRBV5-4 with TRBJ1-1; D might be TRBD1 (5 bases). This CDR3 is 14 amino acids long. Germline lookup yields CDR1 SGHNT and CDR2 YYREEE (reference sequence). V was clipped by 4 bases and J by 3 bases, with 13 bases between them. CDR3 DNA sequence: TGTGCCAGCAGCCTAAATAGCAGGGACACTGAAGCTTTCTTT. Translating gives CASSLNSRDTEAFF.

The chain employs TRBV2 and TRBJ1-2; maybe TRBD1 (5 bases). The CDR3 contains 14 residues. The germline V gene has CDR1 SNHLY and CDR2 FYNNEI. V lost 6 bases, J lost 8 bases, and 19 bases lay in between. CDR3 protein: CASSRGTSGGGYTF. The CDR3 DNA reads TGTGCCAGCAGCCGCGGGACCTCCGGTGGCGGCTACACCTTC.

The chain employs TRBV7-3 and TRBJ2-3; a possible D gene is TRBD2 (6 bases). The CDR3 runs 14 residues. Trimming pared 5 bases from V and 1 base from J, leaving 10 bases between. Germline CDR1 is SGHTA and CDR2 is FQGTGA. The CDR3 coding sequence is TGTGCCAGCAGCCCACTAGCCGGCACAGATACGCAGTATTTT. Its protein product is CASSPLAGTDTQYF.

The genes are TRBV19 and TRBJ1-1; D is perhaps TRBD1 (5 bases). This CDR3 has 15 amino acids. Trimming took 0 bases from V and 1 from J, leaving 9 bases between them. Germline CDR1 is LNHDA and CDR2 is SQIVND (reference sequence). The CDR3 region has the DNA TGTGCCAGTAGTATAGATCGTGGGGCGAACACTGAAGCTTTCTTT. It specifies CASSIDRGANTEAFF. Using reference TRBV19 and TRBJ1-1 for the parts outside the CDR3, the full variable domain is DGGITQSPKYLFRKEGQNVTLSCEQNLNHDAMYWYRQDPGQGLRLIYYSQIVNDFQKGDIAEGYSVSREKKESFPLTVTSAQKNPTAFYLCASSIDRGANTEAFFGQGTRLTVV.

The V and J genes are TRBV10-3 and TRBJ1-2, with D unclear. V was clipped by 3 bases and J by 4 bases, with 18 bases between them. Looked up from germline, CDR1 is ENHRY and CDR2 is SYGVKD. This CDR3 has 16 residues. CDR3 sequence reads: CAISDLLVVKSYGYTF. DNA for the CDR3: TGTGCCATCAGTGACCTATTGGTGGTGAAGTCCTATGGCTACACCTTC.

This chain uses TRBV4-1 with TRBJ1-6, with TRBD1 identical over 8 bases. This CDR3 contains 16 residues. Trimming took 4 bases from V and 6 from J; bases not matched to a gene: 8. Germline CDR1 and CDR2: MGHRA and YSYEKL. The CDR3 sequence is CASSLHNRGGNSPLHF. The CDR3 bases are TGCGCCAGCAGCCTCCATAACAGGGGGGGTAATTCACCCCTCCACTTT.

This sequence joins TRBV4-3 and TRBJ2-7; 8 bases match TRBD2. After removal of 0 bases from V and 5 bases from J, the junction contained 15 bases not matched to a gene. The CDR3 consists of 18 residues. The germline gives CDR1 LGHNA, CDR2 YSLEER. The CDR3 coding sequence is TGCGCCAGCAGCCAAGACCCCTCATCCAGCGGGGGCCCTAACGAGCAGTACTTC. This translates into CASSQDPSSSGGPNEQYF.

The chain employs TRBV28 and TRBJ1-5, with a possible D match to TRBD1 (5 bases). Germline V lookup: CDR1 MDHEN, CDR2 SYDVKM. Trimming took off 7 bases at V and 0 bases at J, with 13 bases between the two ends. The CDR3 is 15 amino acids. The CDR3 loop is CASNPGGDSNQPQHF. CDR3 DNA sequence: TGTGCCAGCAACCCGGGGGGAGATAGCAATCAGCCCCAGCATTTT.

This chain connects TRBV28 to TRBJ2-7; 7 bases match TRBD2. This CDR3 has 15 residues. The V and J ends lost 5 bases and 0 bases, in that order; junction bases with no gene match: 7. CDR1 MDHEN and CDR2 SYDVKM come from the germline V gene. This chain's CDR3 is CASSLSGSSSYEQYF. The CDR3 coding sequence is TGTGCCAGCAGTCTTAGCGGGTCTAGCTCCTACGAGCAGTACTTC. Drawing the rest from reference TRBV28 and TRBJ2-7, the complete variable domain is DVKVTQSSRYLVKRTGEKVFLECVQDMDHENMFWYRQDPGLGLRLIYFSYDVKMKEKGDIPEGYSVSREKKERFSLILESASTNQTSMYLCASSLSGSSSYEQYFGPGTRLTVT.

This clone has just one count. The chain recombines TRBV2 with TRBJ2-7; the match to TRBD2 covers 7 bases. The trim removed 3 bases at V and 1 base at J, leaving 9 bases unmatched. This CDR3 has 16 amino acids. Per the germline V gene, CDR1 is SNHLY and CDR2 is FYNNEI. The CDR3, as DNA: TGTGCCAGCAGTGACCCTGGCGGGAGTGAGTCCTACGAGCAGTACTTC. Translation: CASSDPGGSESYEQYF.

The chain is built from TRBV19 and TRBJ1-5, with 7 bases aligning to TRBD1. The CDR3 consists of 15 residues. The V and J ends lost 4 bases and 0 bases, in that order; junction bases with no gene match: 3. In germline, CDR1 is LNHDA, CDR2 SQIVND (reference sequence). In DNA form, the CDR3 reads TGTGCCAGTAGTACCGGGACAGCTAGCAATCAGCCCCAGCATTTT. Encoded protein: CASSTGTASNQPQHF.

This clone appeared a single time. V is TRBV6-1 and J is TRBJ2-3; D is unclear. The CDR3 is 13 amino acids. Germline V gene data show CDR1 as MNHNS and CDR2 as SASEGT. V lost 6 bases to trimming and J lost 2 bases, with 9 bases between them. The CDR3 reads CASRSSFTDTQYF. In nucleotides, the CDR3 is TGTGCCAGCAGGTCCTCGTTCACAGATACGCAGTATTTT.

The V and J genes are TRBV5-1 and TRBJ2-5; D is possibly TRBD1 (5 bases). This CDR3 has 13 residues. Trimming stripped 4 bases from V and 4 bases from J, with 11 bases between. Per germline, CDR1 SGHRS and CDR2 YFSETQ. CDR3 DNA: TGCGCCAGCAGCCGAGACAGCTCAGAGACCCAGTACTTC. Protein: CASSRDSSETQYF.

This chain joins TRBV14 and TRBJ2-3, with D possibly TRBD2 on 6 matching bases. Per the germline V gene, CDR1 is SGHDN and CDR2 is FVKESK. The CDR3 loop spans 15 amino acids. V shed 2 bases and J shed 5 bases, with 14 bases lying between them. In DNA form, the CDR3 reads TGTGCCAGCAGCCAATCACGGGGGAGACGAGATACGCAGTATTTT. It translates to CASSQSRGRRDTQYF.

The chain couples TRBV18 to TRBJ2-2, with 9 bases matching TRBD2. The CDR3 sequence is 19 residues long. Trimming cost V 2 bases and J 5 bases; bases outside gene matches: 15. CDR1 is KGHSH, CDR2 LQKENI, per germline. In DNA form, the CDR3 reads TGTGCCAGCTCACCATGGTGGCCGGGTAGCGGGAGTCGAACCGGGGAGCTGTTTTTT. Translation gives CASSPWWPGSGSRTGELFF.

This clone was counted only a few times. Written as DNA, the CDR3 is TGTGCCATCAGCCCCGGGACAGGGATCACCGGGGAGCTGTTTTTT. It encodes CAISPGTGITGELFF. The genes are TRBV10-3 and TRBJ2-2, with 9 bases lining up with TRBD1. Looked up from germline, CDR1 is ENHRY and CDR2 is SYGVKD. CDR3 length: 15 amino acids. V shed 6 bases and J 4 bases; nucleotides not matched to a gene: 6.

CDR3 sequence (DNA): TGTGCCAGCAGTTCTATGGGACAGCGGGGCCTTGGGCATGGCTACACCTTC. Translating gives CASSSMGQRGLGHGYTF. This chain joins TRBV27 and TRBJ1-2; 7 nucleotides align to TRBD1. CDR1 is MNHEY, CDR2 SMNVEV, per germline (reference sequence). The CDR3 runs 17 residues. Unmatched junction bases numbered 17, after V lost 4 bases and J lost 6 bases.

This rearrangement joins TRBV6-1 to TRBJ1-1, with 7 bases identical to TRBD1. The CDR3 runs to 15 residues. The J segment lost 0 bases and the V segment lost 7 bases, leaving 8 bases of the junction unmatched. The germline V gene encodes CDR1 MNHNS and CDR2 SASEGT. CDR3 region: CASILSGTVNTEAFF. The CDR3 nucleotides read TGTGCCAGCATTCTTTCCGGGACAGTGAACACTGAAGCTTTCTTT.

The chain couples TRBV7-2 to TRBJ2-7, with TRBD2 identical over 8 bases. V trimming: 6 bases; J trimming: 6 bases; junction bases outside the gene matches: 13. The CDR3 is 15 residues long. Germline V gene lookup returns CDR1 SGHTA and CDR2 FQGNSA. CDR3 residues: CASRPWVGRAAEQYF. CDR3 coding DNA: TGTGCCAGCAGACCGTGGGTCGGGAGGGCAGCCGAGCAGTACTTC.

This clone was detected once. In DNA form, the CDR3 reads TGTGCCAGCAGTTACGGCCCAGGGCGGAAAGAGACCCAGTACTTC. Protein sequence: CASSYGPGRKETQYF. The V gene is TRBV6-6, the J gene TRBJ2-5; TRBD1 is a possible D gene (5 bases). Trimming took off 2 bases at V and 3 bases at J, with 13 bases between the two ends. The CDR3 has 15 amino acids. Germline loops: CDR1 MNHNY, CDR2 SVGAGI (reference sequence).

The chain has TRBV9 and TRBJ2-7, with D unclear. V lost 1 base and J lost 7, with 12 bases in between. CDR1 and CDR2 from the germline V gene are SGDLS and YYNGEE. This CDR3 contains 13 residues. This chain's CDR3 is CASSVQIDQEQYF. CDR3 coding DNA: TGTGCCAGCAGCGTACAAATCGACCAGGAGCAGTACTTC.

The rearrangement joins TRBV7-2 to TRBJ1-5; D unclear. CDR1 and CDR2 from the germline V gene are SGHTA and FQGNSA. The CDR3 length is 12 residues. Trimming pared 2 bases from V and 6 bases from J, leaving 5 bases between. CDR3: CASSLLAQPQHF. The CDR3 DNA follows: TGTGCCAGCAGCTTACTGGCTCAGCCCCAGCATTTT.

This sequence joins TRBV11-3 and TRBJ2-1; no definite D call. This CDR3 has 15 residues. V gave up 4 bases and J gave up 10 bases, with 20 bases separating them. Per germline, CDR1 SGHNT and CDR2 YENEEA. In DNA, the CDR3 is TGTGCCAGCAGCTATGCCGGAACCCAGCCTCGGGAGCAGTTCTTC. Protein product: CASSYAGTQPREQFF.